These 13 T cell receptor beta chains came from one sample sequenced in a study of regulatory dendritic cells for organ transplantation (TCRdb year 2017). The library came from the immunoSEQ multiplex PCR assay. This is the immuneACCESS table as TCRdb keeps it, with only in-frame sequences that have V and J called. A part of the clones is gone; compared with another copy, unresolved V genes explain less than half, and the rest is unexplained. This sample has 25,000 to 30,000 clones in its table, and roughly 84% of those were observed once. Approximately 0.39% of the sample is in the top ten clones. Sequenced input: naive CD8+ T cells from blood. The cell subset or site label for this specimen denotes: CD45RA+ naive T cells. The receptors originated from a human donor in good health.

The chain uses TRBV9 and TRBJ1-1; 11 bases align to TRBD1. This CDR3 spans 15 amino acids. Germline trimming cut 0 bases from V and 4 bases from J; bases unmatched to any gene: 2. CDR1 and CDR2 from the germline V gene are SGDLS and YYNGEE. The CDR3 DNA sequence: TGTGCCAGCAGCGTAGGGGACAGGGGGGGCACTGAAGCTTTCTTT. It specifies CASSVGDRGGTEAFF.

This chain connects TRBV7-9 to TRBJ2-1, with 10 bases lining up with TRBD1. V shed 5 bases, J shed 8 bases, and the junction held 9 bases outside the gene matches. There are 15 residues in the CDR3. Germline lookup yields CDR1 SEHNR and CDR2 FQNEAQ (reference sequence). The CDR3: CASSVDRGPVYEQFF. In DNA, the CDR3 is TGTGCCAGCAGCGTAGACAGGGGGCCGGTCTATGAGCAGTTCTTC.

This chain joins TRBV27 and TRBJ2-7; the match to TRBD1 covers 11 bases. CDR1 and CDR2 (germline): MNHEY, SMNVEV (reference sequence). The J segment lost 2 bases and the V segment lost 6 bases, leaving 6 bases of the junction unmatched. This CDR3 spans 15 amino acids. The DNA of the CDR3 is TGTGCCAGCAGGACAGGGACAGGGGGGACCTACGAGCAGTACTTC. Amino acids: CASRTGTGGTYEQYF.

The CDR3 DNA reads as TGTGCCAGCAGCCCCCGGAGGGGCGGGGAGACCCAGTACTTC. It is translated as CASSPRRGGETQYF. V gene TRBV9 combines with J gene TRBJ2-5; a possible D gene is TRBD2 (6 bases). Germline assignment: CDR1 SGDLS and CDR2 YYNGEE. The ends were cut back, 4 bases at V and 5 bases at J, with 15 bases in the middle. The CDR3 contains 14 residues. Drawing the rest from reference TRBV9 and TRBJ2-5, the complete variable domain is DSGVTQTPKHLITATGQRVTLRCSPRSGDLSVYWYQQSLDQGLQFLIQYYNGEERAKGNILERFSAQQFPDLHSELNLSSLELGDSALYFCASSPRRGGETQYFGPGTRLLVL.

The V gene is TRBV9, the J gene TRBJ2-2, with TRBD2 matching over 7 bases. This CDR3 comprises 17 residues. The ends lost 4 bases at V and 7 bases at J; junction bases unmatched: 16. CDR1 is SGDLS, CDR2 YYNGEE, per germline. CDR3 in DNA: TGTGCCAGCAGCCCCTCTCTTGGGAGGGAGTACGGCGGGGAGCTGTTTTTT. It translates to CASSPSLGREYGGELFF.

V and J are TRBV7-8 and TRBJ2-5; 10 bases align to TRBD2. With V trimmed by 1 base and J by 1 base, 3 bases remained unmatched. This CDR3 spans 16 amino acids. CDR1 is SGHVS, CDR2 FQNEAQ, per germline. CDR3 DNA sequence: TGTGCCAGCAGCTTAGAAGCGGGGGGGCCCCAAGAGACCCAGTACTTC. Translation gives CASSLEAGGPQETQYF.

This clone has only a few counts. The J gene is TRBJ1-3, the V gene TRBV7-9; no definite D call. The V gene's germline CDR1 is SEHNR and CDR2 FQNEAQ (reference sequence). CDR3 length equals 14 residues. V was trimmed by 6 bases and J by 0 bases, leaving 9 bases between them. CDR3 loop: CASRGSSSGNTIYF. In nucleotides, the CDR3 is TGTGCCAGCAGGGGCAGTAGCTCTGGAAACACCATATATTTT. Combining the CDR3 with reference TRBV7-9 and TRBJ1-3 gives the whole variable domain DTGVSQNPRHKITKRGQNVTFRCDPISEHNRLYWYRQTLGQGPEFLTYFQNEAQLEKSRLLSDRFSAERPKGSFSTLEIQRTEQGDSAMYLCASRGSSSGNTIYFGEGSWLTVV.

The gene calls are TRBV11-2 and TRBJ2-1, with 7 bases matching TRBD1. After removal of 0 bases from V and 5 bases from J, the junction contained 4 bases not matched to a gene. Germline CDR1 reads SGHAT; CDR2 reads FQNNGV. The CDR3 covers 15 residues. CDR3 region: CASSLEGTVNNEQFF. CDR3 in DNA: TGTGCCAGCAGCTTAGAGGGGACAGTCAACAATGAGCAGTTCTTC.

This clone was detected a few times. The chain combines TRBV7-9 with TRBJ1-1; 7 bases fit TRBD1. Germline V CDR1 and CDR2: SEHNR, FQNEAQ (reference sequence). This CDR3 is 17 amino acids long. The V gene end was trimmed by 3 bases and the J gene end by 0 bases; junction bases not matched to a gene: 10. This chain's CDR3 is CASSFGKGAGMNTEAFF. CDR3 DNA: TGTGCCAGCAGCTTCGGAAAGGGGGCGGGAATGAACACTGAAGCTTTCTTT.

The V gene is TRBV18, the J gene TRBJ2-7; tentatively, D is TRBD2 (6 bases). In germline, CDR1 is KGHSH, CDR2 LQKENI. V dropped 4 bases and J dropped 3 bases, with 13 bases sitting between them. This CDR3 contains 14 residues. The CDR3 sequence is CASSLSGLYYEQYF. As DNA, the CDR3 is TGTGCCAGCTCACTAAGCGGGCTTTACTACGAGCAGTACTTC.

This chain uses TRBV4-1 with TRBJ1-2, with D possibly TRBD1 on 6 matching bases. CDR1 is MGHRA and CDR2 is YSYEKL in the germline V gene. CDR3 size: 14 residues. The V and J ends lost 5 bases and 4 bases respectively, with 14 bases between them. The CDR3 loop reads CASSSKQGGYGYTF. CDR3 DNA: TGCGCCAGCAGCTCAAAACAGGGCGGCTATGGCTACACCTTC.

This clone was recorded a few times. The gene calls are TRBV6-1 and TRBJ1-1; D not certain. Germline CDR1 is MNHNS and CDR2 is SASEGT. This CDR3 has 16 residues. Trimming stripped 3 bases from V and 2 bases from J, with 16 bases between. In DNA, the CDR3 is TGTGCCAGCAGTGAGCACGCCCGAGACATCAACACTGAAGCTTTCTTT. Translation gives CASSEHARDINTEAFF.

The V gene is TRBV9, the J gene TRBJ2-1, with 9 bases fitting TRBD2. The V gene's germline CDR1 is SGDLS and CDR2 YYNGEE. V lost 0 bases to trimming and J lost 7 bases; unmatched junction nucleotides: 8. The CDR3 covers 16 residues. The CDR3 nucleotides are TGTGCCAGCAGCGTAGGACGACTAGCGGAGCCAAATGAGCAGTTCTTC. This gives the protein CASSVGRLAEPNEQFF.